The entry that follows covers one T cell receptor (beta chain) sequence. Its specificity is unknown. This entry belongs to a study of neoadjuvant nivolumab and ipilimumab in lung cancer. Germline V gives CDR1 LGHNA, CDR2 YSLEER. Trimming took off 0 bases at V and 4 bases at J, with 15 bases between the two ends. The CDR3 consists of 17 residues. Using immunoSEQ multiplex PCR, the repertoire was profiled, and TCRdb retains in-frame clones only, with some absent. The table lists 25,000 to 30,000 clones, more than 80% of them singletons. Overall study results and limits: Compared with tumor-adjacent uninvolved lung, resected tumors showed greater richness and clonality. Pathologic regression was not significantly tied to TCR clonality.

This sequence originates from an adult with non-small cell lung cancer. Sequences were derived from tumor tissue, sampled after neoadjuvant nivolumab, alone or with ipilimumab, at or shortly before surgery. The chain is built from TRBV4-3 and TRBJ2-2; maybe TRBD2 (5 bases). The CDR3 DNA sequence: TGCGCCAGCAGCCAAGATACGAGGGCTTCGTCCACCGGGGAGCTGTTTTTT. Translating it yields CASSQDTRASSTGELFF.